The TCR beta chain under discussion was sequenced for a study of CD8+CD57+ T cells in acquired aplastic anemia. Overall study: Average DNA yield from sorted CD4+ and CD8+ cells was roughly 3.1 ug.

Patients who underwent sequencing had shown CD8+CD57+ cell expansion by flow cytometry. The study profiled TCR beta VDJ and CDR3 using genomic DNA as template. One entry per CDR3 protein results from TCRdb running MiXCR on the reads. This sample has just over 150,000 distinct CDR3 sequences; around half occur once, and the top ten carry under 35%. Trimming removed 5 bases from V and 5 bases from J; junction bases left unmatched: 11. CDR1 and CDR2 from the germline V gene are SEHNR and FQNEAQ (reference sequence). The CDR3 spans 16 residues. This sequence originates from a human donor with aplastic anemia. This chain joins TRBV7-9 and TRBJ1-5; 8 nucleotides agree with TRBD1. Material for sequencing was sorted CD4+, CD8+, or CD8+CD57+ T cells (not recorded which) from PBMCs. The CDR3 is CASSPGGGGAYQPQHF. CDR3 coding DNA: TGTGCCAGCAGCCCAGGGGGCGGCGGAGCCTATCAGCCCCAGCATTTT.